The 5 T cell receptor beta chains below come from one sample, sequenced in a study of CD8+CD57+ T cells in acquired aplastic anemia. CDR3 and TCR beta VDJ profiling relied on a genomic DNA template. Via MiXCR, TCRdb re-called the reads, giving one row per CDR3 protein. This repertoire shows a few hundred thousand distinct CDR3 sequences, around 68% found once; its top ten account for around 4%. The material sequenced was sorted CD4+, CD8+, or CD8+CD57+ T cells (not recorded which) from PBMCs. The receptors come from a human donor in good health, serving as a control.

As for this clonotype: Germline is not matched at one junction end, which may reflect a read error. V and J are TRBV15 and TRBJ1-4; D remains ambiguous. CDR1 is LNHNV, CDR2 YYDKDF, per germline (reference sequence). The CDR3 totals 14 residues. CDR3 DNA sequence: TGTGCCACCAGCCCCGAGACACCTCCCCTCGTCCGGATTTTT. Translating it yields CATSPETPPLVRIF.

CDR3 bases: TGTGCCAGCAGCTTAGATGGTGCAGGTGAAGCTTTCTTT. Residues: CASSLDGAGEAFF. The chain employs TRBV7-9 and TRBJ1-1; no definite D call. V lost 1 base to trimming and J lost 7 bases, with 10 bases between them. Germline V gene data show CDR1 as SEHNR and CDR2 as FQNEAQ (reference sequence). This CDR3 spans 13 amino acids.

The chain has TRBV19 and TRBJ2-3, with D possibly TRBD1 on 5 matching bases. V was clipped by 9 bases and J by 10 bases, with 17 bases between them. This CDR3 has 12 residues. CDR1 is LNHDA, CDR2 SQIVND, per germline (reference sequence). Here the CDR3 reads CASGPGLGAQYF. The CDR3 DNA is TGTGCCAGCGGCCCCGGGCTAGGGGCGCAGTATTTT.

The chain has TRBV5-4 and TRBJ2-5; D is tentatively TRBD1 or TRBD2 (5 bases each). CDR1 is SGHNT and CDR2 is YYREEE in the germline V gene (reference sequence). V lost 5 bases, J lost 4 bases, and 15 bases lay in between. This CDR3 is 14 amino acids long. CDR3 in amino acids: CASSPCSGTETQYF. The CDR3 nucleotides read TGTGCCAGCAGTCCCTGTTCAGGGACAGAGACCCAGTACTTC.

In regard to this clonotype: One end of the junction does not line up with germline, which may come from a read error. The chain has TRBV7-8 and TRBJ2-3, with 13 bases identical to TRBD2. Germline CDR1 reads SGHVS; CDR2 reads FQNEAQ. There are 14 residues in the CDR3. CDR3 loop: CASGLSGLAGLTSF. The DNA of the CDR3 is TGTGCCAGCGGGCTCTCGGGACTAGCGGGGCTCACGTCCTTT.